This passage covers 14 T cell receptor beta chains from one sample sequenced in a study of T cell changes during pregnancy in multiple sclerosis. The assay was immunoSEQ multiplex PCR, and TCRdb's table has in-frame clones only and misses some. The sample holds about 120,000 clones, about 94% seen once. The sample consisted of peripheral blood, taken before pregnancy. Source of these receptors: a female donor with multiple sclerosis, enrolled in a pregnancy study.

The chain is built from TRBV11-3 and TRBJ2-7, with a tentative D call TRBD1 (6 bases). The CDR3 consists of 14 residues. Deletions cut 5 bases from V and 2 bases from J, with 13 bases between. Germline V gene lookup returns CDR1 SGHNT and CDR2 YENEEA. In DNA, the CDR3 is TGTGCCAGCAGCAGCCGGGACAAGGCCTACGAGCAGTACTTC. It encodes CASSSRDKAYEQYF.

The DNA of the CDR3 is TGTGCCAGCAGTCACCGGGACAGGAGGCTCCTCCACTTT. The encoded protein is CASSHRDRRLLHF. V and J are TRBV25-1 and TRBJ1-6, with 8 bases matching TRBD1. The CDR3 length is 13 residues. Germline V lookup: CDR1 MGHDK, CDR2 SYGVNS. The trim removed 5 bases at V and 15 bases at J, leaving 9 bases unmatched.

The CDR3 loop reads CASSLGGDRDYEQYF. CDR3 nucleotide sequence: TGTGCCAGCAGCTTGGGGGGGGACAGGGATTACGAGCAGTACTTC. The chain joins TRBV5-5 to TRBJ2-7; 9 positions agree with TRBD1. With 0 bases clipped from V and 4 bases from J, the junction kept 5 bases outside the gene matches. Per germline, CDR1 SGHKS and CDR2 YYEKEE (reference sequence). CDR3 length equals 15 residues.

CDR3 sequence (DNA): TGTGCCAGCAGTTTCCCCCACGTCGGAGGGGACTTATACAATGAGCAGTTCTTC. It encodes CASSFPHVGGDLYNEQFF. This chain connects TRBV28 to TRBJ2-1, with D possibly being TRBD2 (6 bases). Germline V gene sequence: CDR1 MDHEN, CDR2 SYDVKM. This CDR3 is 18 amino acids long. Trimming left V 3 bases short and J 4 bases short, with 22 bases between.

The J gene is TRBJ1-1, the V gene TRBV27; tentatively, D is TRBD1 (6 bases). CDR3 length equals 15 residues. Germline CDR1 MNHEY, CDR2 SMNVEV (reference sequence). The V end lost 3 bases, the J end lost 1 base, and 12 bases lay between the germline ends. In DNA, the CDR3 is TGTGCCAGCAGTTTTTTGGGACAAAGGAACACTGAAGCTTTCTTT. It yields the protein CASSFLGQRNTEAFF.

This CDR3 reads CASRYGGTEAFF. The CDR3, as DNA: TGTGCCAGCCGATACGGGGGCACTGAAGCTTTCTTT. The chain carries TRBV19 and TRBJ1-1; D is possibly TRBD1 (5 bases). Trimming cost V 9 bases and J 4 bases, with 12 bases left between them. Germline values: CDR1 LNHDA, CDR2 SQIVND (reference sequence). The CDR3 spans 12 residues.

The V call is TRBV28, the J call TRBJ2-3, with 7 bases fitting TRBD2. Germline V gene data show CDR1 as MDHEN and CDR2 as SYDVKM. V trimming: 4 bases; J trimming: 2 bases; junction bases outside the gene matches: 9. The length of the CDR3 is 16 residues. The CDR3 region has the DNA TGTGCCAGCAGTTCCGGCGGGGGAATGATCACAGATACGCAGTATTTT. Translation: CASSSGGGMITDTQYF.

The V gene is TRBV18, the J gene TRBJ2-5; weak D call: TRBD1 (6 bases). Trimming took 6 bases from V and 3 from J, leaving 17 bases between them. The CDR3 loop spans 15 amino acids. Germline CDR1 KGHSH, CDR2 LQKENI. The CDR3 DNA is TGTGCCAGCTCTCCCGCAGGGGATTTTGAAGAGACCCAGTACTTC. Translated: CASSPAGDFEETQYF.

The chain combines TRBV7-3 with TRBJ2-3; D unresolved. The V and J ends lost 4 bases and 2 bases respectively, with 7 bases between them. Per germline, CDR1 SGHTA and CDR2 FQGTGA. This CDR3 spans 13 amino acids. As DNA, the CDR3 is TGTGCCAGCAGCTCTATCCTCACAGATACGCAGTATTTT. As protein: CASSSILTDTQYF. Together with reference TRBV7-3 and TRBJ2-3, the CDR3 gives the full variable domain: GAGVSQTPSNKVTEKGKYVELRCDPISGHTALYWYRQSLGQGPEFLIYFQGTGAADDSGLPNDRFFAVRPEGSVSTLKIQRTERGDSAVYLCASSSILTDTQYFGPGTRLTVL.

About this clone: Other DNA sequences from this sample encode an identical CDR3 as well. The chain combines TRBV5-5 with TRBJ2-7, with TRBD2 matching 9 bases. The CDR3 sequence is 15 residues long. V shed 0 bases and J 3 bases; nucleotides not matched to a gene: 4. The germline CDR1 and CDR2 sequences are SGHKS and YYEKEE (reference sequence). The CDR3 DNA sequence: TGTGCCAGCAGCTTGGGGCTAGCGGGACTCTACGAGCAGTACTTC. This sequence encodes CASSLGLAGLYEQYF.

This clone was recorded a few times. The chain employs TRBV27 and TRBJ1-4, with TRBD1 matching over 8 bases. V was clipped by 8 bases and J by 8 bases; unmatched bases: 7. Germline V lookup: CDR1 MNHEY, CDR2 SMNVEV (reference sequence). CDR3 size: 13 residues. In DNA, the CDR3 is TGTGCCAGCGGACCAGGGGGCGCGGAAAAACTGTTTTTT. Encoded protein: CASGPGGAEKLFF.

The chain employs TRBV7-9 and TRBJ1-1; D is undetermined. V gave up 5 bases and J gave up 5 bases, with 15 bases separating them. CDR1 SEHNR and CDR2 FQNEAQ come from the germline V gene (reference sequence). CDR3 size: 14 residues. This CDR3 reads CASSLFDGETEAFF. In DNA, the CDR3 is TGTGCCAGCAGCCTCTTTGACGGGGAAACTGAAGCTTTCTTT.

This chain links TRBV5-4 with TRBJ2-3, with TRBD1 identical over 8 bases. With V trimmed by 2 bases and J by 3 bases, 2 bases remained unmatched. The CDR3 is 14 residues long. Per germline, CDR1 SGHNT and CDR2 YYREEE (reference sequence). The DNA of the CDR3 is TGTGCCAGCAGCTTTGGACAGGGTACAGATACGCAGTATTTT. Protein sequence: CASSFGQGTDTQYF. The full variable domain, in which reference TRBV5-4 and TRBJ2-3 provide the parts outside the CDR3, is ETGVTQSPTHLIKTRGQQVTLRCSSQSGHNTVSWYQQALGQGPQFIFQYYREEENGRGNFPPRFSGLQFPNYSSELNVNALELDDSALYLCASSFGQGTDTQYFGPGTRLTVL.

The sample holds one count of this clone. CDR3: CASSLADSSYEQYF. The CDR3 DNA is TGTGCCAGCAGCTTAGCGGACAGCTCCTACGAGCAGTACTTC. The chain links TRBV7-9 to TRBJ2-7; weak D call: TRBD1 (6 bases). Germline assignment: CDR1 SEHNR and CDR2 FQNEAQ (reference sequence). With 0 bases removed from V and 0 bases from J, the gap between germline ends came to 6 bases. The CDR3 contains 14 residues.